Listed below are T cell receptor beta chains from one sample, sequenced in a study of blood T cell repertoires in COVID-19. Sequenced by immunoSEQ multiplex PCR; TCRdb stores in-frame clones only, minus some. The sample yields about 120,000 clones, about 90% seen once. Sequencing was performed on peripheral blood. Every receptor here comes from a woman between 65 and 79 years old with acute or convalescent COVID-19. Each CDR3 is given with its conserved first and last residue. Each record gives: D gene, J gene, clone size, V gene, CDR3 DNA, CDR3 protein. A D gene is named only where the DNA matches it firmly. Size is omitted from some rows. Given values are once, few, many or a class for expanded clones.

>.|TRBJ2-1|.|TRBV13
TGTGCCAGCGCCTTACTATTCTCCTACAATGAGCAGTTCTTC
CASALLFSYNEQFF
>TRBD1|TRBJ1-2|.|TRBV4-1
TGCGCCAGCAGCCAAGTAACAGGGGATGGGGGCTACACCTTC
CASSQVTGDGGYTF
>.|TRBJ1-5|.|TRBV12-3/TRBV12-4
TGTGCCAGCAGTTTGACAGGTAGAAAGCCCCAGCATTTT
CASSLTGRKPQHF
>.|TRBJ2-2|.|TRBV7-2
TGTGCCAGCAGCTTAAATGTGGGGCCTACCGGGGAGCTGTTTTTT
CASSLNVGPTGELFF
>TRBD1|TRBJ1-2|.|TRBV6-5
TGTGCCAGCAGACAGGGGGCGCTTAGCTATGGCTACACCTTC
CASRQGALSYGYTF
>TRBD1|TRBJ1-4|.|TRBV6-5
TGTGCCAGCAGCCTAGGGGACAGGGGGCGAAAACTGTTTTTT
CASSLGDRGRKLFF
>.|TRBJ1-5|once|TRBV28
TGTGCCAGCAGCCAACCGGGGAGGGGAATGGGACAGCCCCAGCATTTT
CASSQPGRGMGQPQHF
>TRBD1|TRBJ1-2|.|TRBV7-8
TGTGCCAGCAGCGGCCGACAGGGGCTTTACTATGGCTACACCTTC
CASSGRQGLYYGYTF
>TRBD1|TRBJ1-5|.|TRBV4-1
TGCGCCAGCAGCCGGATTCAGGGGGCCGGCAATCAGCCCCAGCATTTT
CASSRIQGAGNQPQHF
>TRBD2|TRBJ2-1|.|TRBV11-2
TGTGCCAGCAGCCTTAGCGGGGGTTCCTACAATGAGCAGTTCTTC
CASSLSGGSYNEQFF
>.|TRBJ2-3|.|TRBV7-3
TGTGCCAGCAGCTTAGGGGCCGAGCGTCTCACAGATACGCAGTATTTT
CASSLGAERLTDTQYF